The text below deals with one TCR beta chain. The target antigen is unknown. This specimen belongs to a study of a mutant IDH1 vaccine in newly diagnosed glioma. For the study at large: Previous care, which was radiotherapy, temozolomide, or both, most often involved both.

Time point: baseline, week 1 (first vaccination visit). Described treatment: pre-vaccination baseline after standard-of-care therapy. Donor tumors were new WHO grade 3 or 4 IDH1-mutant, ATRX-lost astrocytomas. Sequenced by immunoSEQ multiplex PCR; TCRdb stores in-frame clones only, minus some. The sample includes 15,000 or so clones, 80% to 90% of them seen just once. Overall study results and limits: Shifts in the top peripheral T cell clonotypes seemed unrelated to pseudoprogression.

The CDR3 consists of 15 residues. Germline V gene sequence: CDR1 MNHNY, CDR2 SVGAGI (reference sequence). V gave up 7 bases and J gave up 7 bases, with 23 bases separating them. The TCR sequence derives from a woman aged 40-49 years with glioma. Some clones in this sample may be carry-over from other donors' samples. Here the sequenced sample was PBMCs, taken from a glioma patient treated with radiotherapy, temozolomide or both. V and J are TRBV6-6 and TRBJ2-7; no definite D call. For the CDR3, the DNA is TGTGCCAGCAAAGGAGACCCTGGGATTTTTGGGGAGCAGTACTTC. This sequence encodes CASKGDPGIFGEQYF.